The source of this TCR beta chain is a study of cytomegalovirus exposure and HLA in healthy donors. Study overall: About 79% of 350 to 400 genotyped donors fell in the Caucasian-associated ancestry cluster.

Study observations and caveats: Per a prior analysis, the majority of TCR beta V segments were productive roughly 87% or roughly 30% of the time.

PCR used 60 Vbeta primers and 13 Jbeta primers. This table comes from immunoSEQ multiplex PCR, and its TCRdb copy is limited to in-frame clones, with some not included. The sample holds roughly 120,000 clones; 75% to 85% are singletons and the top ten take around 4.3%. As for this clone: What it binds is not known.

Sequenced sample: PBMCs. The sequence was collected from a man aged 25-40 years in good health and CMV-seropositive.

The DNA for the CDR3 is TGTGCCACCAGCAGGGCCGGGACTAGCAACAATGAGCAGTTCTTC. Translated, it gives CATSRAGTSNNEQFF. The chain uses TRBV15 and TRBJ2-1; 9 bases match TRBD2. The CDR3 contains 15 residues. Germline CDR1 LNHNV, CDR2 YYDKDF (reference sequence). Trimming cost V 3 bases and J 5 bases; bases outside gene matches: 5.